This T cell receptor beta chain was sequenced during a study of blood T cell repertoires in COVID-19. This table comes from immunoSEQ multiplex PCR, and its TCRdb copy is limited to in-frame clones, with some not included. The repertoire holds some 370,000 clones, with roughly 86% as singletons. Germline V gives CDR1 LNHDA, CDR2 SQIVND (reference sequence). The CDR3 is made up of 14 amino acids. With respect to this clone: One junction end does not reproduce the germline sequence, and a read error may be involved.

The chain couples TRBV19 to TRBJ2-7, with 8 positions matching TRBD2. Specimen: peripheral blood. This receptor was identified in a woman aged 25 to 39 with COVID-19, enrolled during active disease. The CDR3 loop is CVSSSRGESYEQYF. Here the CDR3 DNA reads TGTGTCAGTAGTTCGCGGGGGGAGAGTTACGAGCAGTACTTC.